The TCR beta chain described here comes from a study of STAT5B mutations in CD4+ large granular lymphocyte leukemia. This clone was detected only once. Its specificity is not known. Control samples were healthy donors' buffy coats. Study outcomes and limitations: No patients shared main leukemic clonotypes, though roughly 23% appeared at low frequency elsewhere.

The protocol was immunoSEQ multiplex PCR, while the TCRdb copy is restricted to in-frame clones and leaves out a portion. In the table there are 30,000 to 40,000 clones, about 80% of which are singletons. The source material was CD4+ T cells from blood buffy coats. This TCR was recovered from a human donor in good health.

Here the CDR3 DNA reads TGTGCCAGCAGTTCTTTCAGACAGGGTCAAGATACGCAGTATTTT. It yields the protein CASSSFRQGQDTQYF. The chain joins TRBV11-2 to TRBJ2-3, with 7 bases that match TRBD1. The CDR3 has 15 amino acids. The V and J ends lost 6 bases and 5 bases, in that order; junction bases with no gene match: 11. Germline-derived CDR1 and CDR2 are SGHAT and FQNNGV.